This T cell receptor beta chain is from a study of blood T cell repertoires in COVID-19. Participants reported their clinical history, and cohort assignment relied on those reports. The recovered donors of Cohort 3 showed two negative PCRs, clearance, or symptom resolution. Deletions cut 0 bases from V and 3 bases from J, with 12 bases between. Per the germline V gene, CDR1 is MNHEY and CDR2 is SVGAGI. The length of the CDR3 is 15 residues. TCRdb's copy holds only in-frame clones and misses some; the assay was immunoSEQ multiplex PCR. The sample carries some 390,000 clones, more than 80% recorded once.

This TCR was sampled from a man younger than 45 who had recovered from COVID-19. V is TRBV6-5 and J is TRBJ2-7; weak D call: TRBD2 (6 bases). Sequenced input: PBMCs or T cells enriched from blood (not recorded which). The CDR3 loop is CASSYSGGKGYEQYF. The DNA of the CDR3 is TGTGCCAGCAGTTACTCCGGGGGAAAAGGCTACGAGCAGTACTTC.